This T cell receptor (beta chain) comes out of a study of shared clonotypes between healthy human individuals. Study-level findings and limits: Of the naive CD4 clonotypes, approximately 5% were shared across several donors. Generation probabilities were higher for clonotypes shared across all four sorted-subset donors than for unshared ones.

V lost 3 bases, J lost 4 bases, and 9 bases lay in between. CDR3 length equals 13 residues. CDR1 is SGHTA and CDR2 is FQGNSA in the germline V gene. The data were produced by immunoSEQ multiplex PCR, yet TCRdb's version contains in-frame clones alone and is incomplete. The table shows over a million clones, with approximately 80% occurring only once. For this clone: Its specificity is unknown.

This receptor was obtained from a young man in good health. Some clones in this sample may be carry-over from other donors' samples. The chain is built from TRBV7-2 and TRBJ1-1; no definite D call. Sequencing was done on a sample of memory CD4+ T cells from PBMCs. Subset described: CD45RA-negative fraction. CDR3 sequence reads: CASSFGRSTEAFF. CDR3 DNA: TGTGCCAGCAGCTTTGGACGGTCCACTGAAGCTTTCTTT.